The clone carrying this T cell receptor (beta chain) was found a few times. Its antigen is unidentified. This entry belongs to a study of T-cell memory formation after mild COVID-19. About the study: Largely donor-specific TCR clusters were found.

Using its own MiXCR run on the 5' RACE reads, TCRdb lists one record per CDR3 protein. The data contain 470,000 or so distinct CDR3 sequences, about 23% of them seen just once; the ten biggest clones take up approximately 12%. Study-wide results and caveats: Mainly in CM and EM were contracting CD4+ clones; CD8+ were in EMRA. The study detected some responding clones in pre-infection memory, suggesting cross-reactive memory joined.

The origin of this receptor is an adult woman who had mild COVID-19 (a few samples of this study predate the infection). Cell type and time point are not known. Material: PBMCs or a T cell subset sorted from them (not recorded which).

The CDR3 DNA follows: TGCAGTGCTCCTCAGGGGGGAGAGACCCAGTACTTC. It specifies CSAPQGGETQYF. The chain joins TRBV20-1 to TRBJ2-5, with D possibly matching TRBD1 (7 bases). The germline CDR1 and CDR2 sequences are DFQATT and SNEGSKA (reference sequence). The CDR3 is 12 residues long. Deletions cut 5 bases from V and 4 bases from J, with 11 bases between.